The clone carrying this T cell receptor (beta chain) was seen once. The antigen remains undetermined. This sample is part of a study of cytomegalovirus exposure and HLA in healthy donors. Points from the study as a whole: Using the classifier, cytomegalovirus status was reportedly diagnosed with high specificity and sensitivity. The authors enumerated over 150 TCR beta chains as linked to cytomegalovirus. Across donors, most TCRs were seen rarely, yet some public ones were widespread.

J lost 7 bases, V lost 9 bases, and 12 bases had no gene match. Germline V CDR1 and CDR2: MNHEY, SMNVEV (reference sequence). The CDR3 sequence is 14 residues long. Repertoires were generated with immunoSEQ multiplex PCR, while TCRdb's copy carries only in-frame clones and drops some. The sample has approximately 100,000 clones, around 85% seen once; the top ten hold roughly 3.9%. J is TRBJ2-1 and V is TRBV27; 7 bases map to TRBD2. Sequencing was performed on PBMCs. This TCR came from a woman aged 30 to 39 in good health and CMV-seronegative. This CDR3 is CASTRDYSVNEQFF. The DNA for the CDR3 is TGTGCCAGTACTCGGGACTATTCGGTTAATGAGCAGTTCTTC.